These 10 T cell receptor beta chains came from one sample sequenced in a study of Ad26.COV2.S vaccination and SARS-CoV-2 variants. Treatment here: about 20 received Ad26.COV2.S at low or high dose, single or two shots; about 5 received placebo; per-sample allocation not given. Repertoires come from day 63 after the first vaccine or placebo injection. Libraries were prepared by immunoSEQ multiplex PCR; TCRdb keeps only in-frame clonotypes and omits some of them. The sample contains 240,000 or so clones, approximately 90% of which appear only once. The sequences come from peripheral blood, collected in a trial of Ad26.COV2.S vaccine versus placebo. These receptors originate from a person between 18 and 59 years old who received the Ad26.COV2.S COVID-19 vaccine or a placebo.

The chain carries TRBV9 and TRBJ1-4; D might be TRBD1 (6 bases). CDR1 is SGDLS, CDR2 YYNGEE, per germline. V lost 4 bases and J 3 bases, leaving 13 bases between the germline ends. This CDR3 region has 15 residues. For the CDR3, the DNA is TGTGCCAGCAGCCCAACAGGGCAAGCTAATGAAAAACTGTTTTTT. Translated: CASSPTGQANEKLFF.

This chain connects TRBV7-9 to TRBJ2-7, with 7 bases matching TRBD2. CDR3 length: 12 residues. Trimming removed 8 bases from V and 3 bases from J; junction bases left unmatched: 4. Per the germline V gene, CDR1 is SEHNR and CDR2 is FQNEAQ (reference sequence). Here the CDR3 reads CASAPGGYEQYF. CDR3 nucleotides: TGTGCCAGCGCGCCGGGGGGCTACGAGCAGTACTTC.

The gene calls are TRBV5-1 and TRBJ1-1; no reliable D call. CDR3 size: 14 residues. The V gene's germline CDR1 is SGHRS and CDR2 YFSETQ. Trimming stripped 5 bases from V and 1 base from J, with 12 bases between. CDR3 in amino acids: CASRVEVSNTEAFF. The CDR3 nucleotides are TGCGCCAGCAGAGTAGAGGTTTCGAACACTGAAGCTTTCTTT. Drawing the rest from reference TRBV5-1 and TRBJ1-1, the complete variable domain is KAGVTQTPRYLIKTRGQQVTLSCSPISGHRSVSWYQQTPGQGLQFLFEYFSETQRNKGNFPGRFSGRQFSNSRSEMNVSTLELGDSALYLCASRVEVSNTEAFFGQGTRLTVV.

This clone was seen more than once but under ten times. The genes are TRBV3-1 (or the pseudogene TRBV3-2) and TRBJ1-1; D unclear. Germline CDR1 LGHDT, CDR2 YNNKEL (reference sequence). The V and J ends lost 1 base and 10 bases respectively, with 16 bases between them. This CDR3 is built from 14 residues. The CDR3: CASSQVGGDLGAFF. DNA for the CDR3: TGTGCCAGCAGCCAAGTTGGAGGAGATCTGGGAGCTTTCTTT.

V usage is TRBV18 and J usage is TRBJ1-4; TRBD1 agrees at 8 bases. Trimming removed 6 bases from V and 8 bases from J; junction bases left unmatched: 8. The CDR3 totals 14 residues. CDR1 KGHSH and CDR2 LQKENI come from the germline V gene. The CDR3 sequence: CASSRQGMGEKLFF. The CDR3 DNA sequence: TGTGCCAGCTCTCGACAGGGGATGGGGGAAAAACTGTTTTTT.

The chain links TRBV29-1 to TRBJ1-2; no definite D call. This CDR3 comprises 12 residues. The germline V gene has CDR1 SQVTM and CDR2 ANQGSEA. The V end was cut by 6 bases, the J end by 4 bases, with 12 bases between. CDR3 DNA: TGCAGCGTCTTAGTGTCGAGCTATGGCTACACCTTC. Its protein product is CSVLVSSYGYTF.

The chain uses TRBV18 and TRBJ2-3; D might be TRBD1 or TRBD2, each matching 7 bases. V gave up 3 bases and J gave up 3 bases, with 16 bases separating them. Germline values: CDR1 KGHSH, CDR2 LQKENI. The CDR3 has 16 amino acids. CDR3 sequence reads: CASSPDREGWTDTQYF. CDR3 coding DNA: TGTGCCAGCTCACCTGACAGGGAGGGTTGGACAGATACGCAGTATTTT.

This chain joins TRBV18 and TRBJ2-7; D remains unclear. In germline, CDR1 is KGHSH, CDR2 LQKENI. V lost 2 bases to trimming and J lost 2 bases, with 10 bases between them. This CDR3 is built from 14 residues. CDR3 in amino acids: CASSPGNHPYEQYF. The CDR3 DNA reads TGTGCCAGCTCACCAGGGAACCACCCCTACGAGCAGTACTTC.

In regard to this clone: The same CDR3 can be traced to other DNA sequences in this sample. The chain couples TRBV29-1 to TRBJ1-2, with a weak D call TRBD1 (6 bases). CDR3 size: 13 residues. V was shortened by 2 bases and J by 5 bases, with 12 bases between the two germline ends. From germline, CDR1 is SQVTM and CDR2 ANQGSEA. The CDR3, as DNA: TGCAGCGTTGAAAGGGGGAATGGGTATGGCTACACCTTC. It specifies CSVERGNGYGYTF.

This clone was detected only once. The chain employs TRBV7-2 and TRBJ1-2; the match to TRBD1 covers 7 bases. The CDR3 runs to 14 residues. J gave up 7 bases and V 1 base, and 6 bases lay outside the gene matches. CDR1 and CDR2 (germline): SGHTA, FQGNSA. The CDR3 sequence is CASSLEGSGGGYTF. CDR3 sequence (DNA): TGTGCCAGCAGCTTAGAGGGGTCAGGGGGTGGCTACACCTTC.